This T cell receptor (beta chain) was observed in a study of blood T cell repertoires in COVID-19. Study at large: The United States, Italy and Spain provided the acute and convalescent COVID-19 samples. The analysed material was cDNA or gDNA that came from T cells, B-cell-depleted T cells, or PBMCs.

In the authors' workflow: Reference gene primers were amplified, and this amplification served to estimate nucleated cell counts. Method: immunoSEQ multiplex PCR; TCRdb's copy keeps in-frame clones and lacks some. From that table come the V and J calls and clone size; the DNA was used to work out D and trimming. The sample contains tens of thousands of clones, approximately 72% of which appear only once. The CDR3 totals 19 residues. The V and J ends lost 1 base and 1 base, in that order; junction bases with no gene match: 11. The V gene's germline CDR1 is LGHDT and CDR2 YNNKEL (reference sequence). This sequence joins TRBV3-1 (or the pseudogene TRBV3-2) and TRBJ2-7; TRBD2 aligns across 12 bases. Sequenced material: peripheral blood. The receptor's source is a woman older than 75 with acute or convalescent COVID-19. DNA for the CDR3: TGTGCCAGCAGCCAAGGGACTAGCGGGATTTCCTTATATTCCTACGAGCAGTACTTC. As protein: CASSQGTSGISLYSYEQYF.